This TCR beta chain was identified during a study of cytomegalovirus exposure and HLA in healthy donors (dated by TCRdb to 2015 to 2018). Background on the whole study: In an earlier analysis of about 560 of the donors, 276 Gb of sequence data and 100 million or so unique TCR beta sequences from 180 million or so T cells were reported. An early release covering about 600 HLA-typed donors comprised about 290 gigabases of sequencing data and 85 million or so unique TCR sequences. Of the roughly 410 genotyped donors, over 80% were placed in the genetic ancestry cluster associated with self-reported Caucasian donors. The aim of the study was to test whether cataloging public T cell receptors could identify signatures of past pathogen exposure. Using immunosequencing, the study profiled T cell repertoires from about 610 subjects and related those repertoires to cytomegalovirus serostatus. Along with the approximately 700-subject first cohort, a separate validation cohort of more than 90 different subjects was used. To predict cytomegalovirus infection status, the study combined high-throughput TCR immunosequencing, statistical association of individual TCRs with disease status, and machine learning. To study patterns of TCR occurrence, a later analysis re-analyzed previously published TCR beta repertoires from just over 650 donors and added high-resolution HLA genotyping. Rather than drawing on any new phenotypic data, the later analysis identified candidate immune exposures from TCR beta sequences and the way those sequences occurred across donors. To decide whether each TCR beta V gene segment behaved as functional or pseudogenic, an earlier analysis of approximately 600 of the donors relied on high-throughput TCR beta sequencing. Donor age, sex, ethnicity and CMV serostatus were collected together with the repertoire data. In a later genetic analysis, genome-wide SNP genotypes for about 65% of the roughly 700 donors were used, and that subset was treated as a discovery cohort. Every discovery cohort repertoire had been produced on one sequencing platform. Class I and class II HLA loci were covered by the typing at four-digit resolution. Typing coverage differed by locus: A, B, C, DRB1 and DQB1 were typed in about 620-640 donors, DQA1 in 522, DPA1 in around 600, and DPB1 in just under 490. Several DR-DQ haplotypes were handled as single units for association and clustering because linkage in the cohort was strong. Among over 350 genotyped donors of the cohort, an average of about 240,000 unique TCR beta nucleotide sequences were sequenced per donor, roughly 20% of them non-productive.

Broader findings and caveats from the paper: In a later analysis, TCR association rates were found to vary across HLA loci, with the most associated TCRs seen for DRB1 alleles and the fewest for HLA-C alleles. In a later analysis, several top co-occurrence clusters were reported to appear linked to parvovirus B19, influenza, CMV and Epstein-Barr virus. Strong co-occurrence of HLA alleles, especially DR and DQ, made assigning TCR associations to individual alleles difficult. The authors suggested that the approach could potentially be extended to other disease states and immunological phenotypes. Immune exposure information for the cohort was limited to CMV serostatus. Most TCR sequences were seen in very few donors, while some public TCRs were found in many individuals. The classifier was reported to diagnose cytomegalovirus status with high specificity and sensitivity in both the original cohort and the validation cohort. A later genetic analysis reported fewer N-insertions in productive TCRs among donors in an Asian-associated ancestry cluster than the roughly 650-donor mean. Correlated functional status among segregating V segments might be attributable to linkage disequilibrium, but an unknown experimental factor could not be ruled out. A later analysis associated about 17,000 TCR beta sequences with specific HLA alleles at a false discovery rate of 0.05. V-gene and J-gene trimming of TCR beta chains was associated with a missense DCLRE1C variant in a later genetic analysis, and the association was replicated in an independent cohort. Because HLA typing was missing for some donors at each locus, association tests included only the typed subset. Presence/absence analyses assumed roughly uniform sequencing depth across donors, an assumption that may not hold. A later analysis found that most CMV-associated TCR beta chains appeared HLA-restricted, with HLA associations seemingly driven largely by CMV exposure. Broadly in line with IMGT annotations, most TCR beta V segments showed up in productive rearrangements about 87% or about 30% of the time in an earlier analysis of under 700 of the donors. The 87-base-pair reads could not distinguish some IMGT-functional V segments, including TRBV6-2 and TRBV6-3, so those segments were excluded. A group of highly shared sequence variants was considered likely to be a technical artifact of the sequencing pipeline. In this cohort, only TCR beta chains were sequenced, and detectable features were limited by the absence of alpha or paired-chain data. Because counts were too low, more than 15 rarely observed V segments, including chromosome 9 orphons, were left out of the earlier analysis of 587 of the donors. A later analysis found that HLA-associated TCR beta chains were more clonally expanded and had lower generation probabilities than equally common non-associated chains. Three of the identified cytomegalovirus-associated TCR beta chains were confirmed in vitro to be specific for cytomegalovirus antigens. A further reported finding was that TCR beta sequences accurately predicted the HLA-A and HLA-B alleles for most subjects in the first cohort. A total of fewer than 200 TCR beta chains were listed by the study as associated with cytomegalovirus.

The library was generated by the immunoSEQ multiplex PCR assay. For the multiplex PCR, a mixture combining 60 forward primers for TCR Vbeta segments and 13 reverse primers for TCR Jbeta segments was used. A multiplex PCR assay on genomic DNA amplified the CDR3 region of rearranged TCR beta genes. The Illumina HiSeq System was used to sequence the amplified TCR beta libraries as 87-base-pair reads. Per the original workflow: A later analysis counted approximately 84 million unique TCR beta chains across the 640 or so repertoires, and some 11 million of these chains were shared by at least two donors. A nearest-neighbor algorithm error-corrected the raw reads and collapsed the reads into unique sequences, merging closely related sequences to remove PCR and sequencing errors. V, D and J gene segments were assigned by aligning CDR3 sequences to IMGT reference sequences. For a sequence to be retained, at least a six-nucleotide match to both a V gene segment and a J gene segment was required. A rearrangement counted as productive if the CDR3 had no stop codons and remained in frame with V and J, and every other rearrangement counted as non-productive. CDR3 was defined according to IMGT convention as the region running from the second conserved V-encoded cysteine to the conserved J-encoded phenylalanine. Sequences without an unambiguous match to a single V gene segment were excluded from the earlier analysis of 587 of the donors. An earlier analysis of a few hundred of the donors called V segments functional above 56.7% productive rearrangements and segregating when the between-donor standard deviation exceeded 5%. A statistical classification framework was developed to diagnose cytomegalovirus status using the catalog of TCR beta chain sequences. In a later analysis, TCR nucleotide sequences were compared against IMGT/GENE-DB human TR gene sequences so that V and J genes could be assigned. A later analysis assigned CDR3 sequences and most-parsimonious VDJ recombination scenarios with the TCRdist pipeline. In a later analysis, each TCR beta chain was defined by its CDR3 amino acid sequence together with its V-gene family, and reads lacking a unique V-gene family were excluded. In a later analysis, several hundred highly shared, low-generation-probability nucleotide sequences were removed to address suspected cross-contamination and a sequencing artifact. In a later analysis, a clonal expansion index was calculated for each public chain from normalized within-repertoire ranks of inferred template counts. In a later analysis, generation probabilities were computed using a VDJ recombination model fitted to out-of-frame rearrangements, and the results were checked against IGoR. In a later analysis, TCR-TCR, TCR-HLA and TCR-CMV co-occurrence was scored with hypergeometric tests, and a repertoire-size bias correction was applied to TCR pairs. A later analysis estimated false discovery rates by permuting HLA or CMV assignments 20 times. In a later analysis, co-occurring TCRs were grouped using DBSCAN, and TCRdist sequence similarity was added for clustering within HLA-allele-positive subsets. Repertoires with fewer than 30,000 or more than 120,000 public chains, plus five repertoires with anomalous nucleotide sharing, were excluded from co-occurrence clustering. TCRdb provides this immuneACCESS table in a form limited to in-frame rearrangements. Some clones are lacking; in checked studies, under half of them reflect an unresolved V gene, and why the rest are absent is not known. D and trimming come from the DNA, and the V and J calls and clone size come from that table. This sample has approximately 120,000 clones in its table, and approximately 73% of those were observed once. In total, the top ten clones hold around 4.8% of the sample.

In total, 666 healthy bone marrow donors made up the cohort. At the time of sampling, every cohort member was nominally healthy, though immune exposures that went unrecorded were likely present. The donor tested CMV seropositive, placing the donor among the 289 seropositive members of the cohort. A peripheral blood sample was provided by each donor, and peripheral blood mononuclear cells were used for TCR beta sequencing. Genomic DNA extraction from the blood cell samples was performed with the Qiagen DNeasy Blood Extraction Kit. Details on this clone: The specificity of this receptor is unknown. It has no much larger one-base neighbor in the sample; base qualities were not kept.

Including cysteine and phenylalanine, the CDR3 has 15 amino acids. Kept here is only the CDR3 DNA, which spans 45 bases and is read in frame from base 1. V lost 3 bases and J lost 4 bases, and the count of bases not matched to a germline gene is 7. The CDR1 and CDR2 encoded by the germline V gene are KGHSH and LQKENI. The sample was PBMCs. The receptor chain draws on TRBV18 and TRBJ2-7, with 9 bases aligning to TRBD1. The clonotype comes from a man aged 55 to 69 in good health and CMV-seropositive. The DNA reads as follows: TGTGCCAGCTCACCGGCGACAGGGGGGATGTACGAGCAGTACTTC. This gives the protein CASSPATGGMYEQYF.